This TCR beta chain derives from a study of blood T cell repertoires in COVID-19. At the level of the study: Acute-phase and convalescent COVID-19 samples originated in the United States, Italy and Spain. T cells, B-cell-depleted T cells, or PBMCs supplied cDNA or gDNA.

Original methodology: Amplifying reference gene primers gave estimates of nucleated cell counts. Data came from immunoSEQ multiplex PCR; TCRdb stores just in-frame clones and leaves some out. The D gene and trimming were derived from the DNA, and the V and J assignments and clone size from that table. The sample holds around 160,000 clones; 80% are singletons and the top ten take 10% to 15%. CDR3 size: 12 residues. CDR1 is LNHDA and CDR2 is SQIVND in the germline V gene (reference sequence). Unmatched junction bases numbered 3, after V lost 4 bases and J lost 9 bases. What was sequenced was peripheral blood. The V call is TRBV19, the J call TRBJ2-1; the match to TRBD2 covers 7 bases. This sequence originates from a man aged 60-69 years with active or convalescent COVID-19. The CDR3 here is CASSRAGLEQFF. CDR3 coding DNA: TGTGCCAGTAGTAGAGCGGGGCTTGAGCAGTTCTTC.